The sample holds a few counts of the clone carrying this T cell receptor (beta chain). What it binds is not known. TCRdb independently ran MiXCR on the 5' RACE reads; one entry per CDR3 protein. Among 750,000 to 950,000 distinct CDR3 sequences listed, roughly an eighth were seen once. The V segment lost 0 bases and the J segment 3 bases; nucleotides outside the gene matches: 10. The CDR3 contains 18 residues. The germline V gene has CDR1 LGHNA and CDR2 YNFKEQ. The data belong to a study of identical twins. Study-wide results and limits: Weaker excess sharing between twins was seen in beta out-of-frame sequences.

This sample also belongs to another study, concerning yellow fever vaccine responses in identical twins.

This chain joins TRBV4-2 and TRBJ2-3; 9 bases map to TRBD1. Sequenced sample: PBMCs. The TCR was taken from a woman between 18 and 30 years old in good health. CDR3 nucleotides: TGTGCCAGCAGCCAAGACTTTCTCGGGACAGGGTGGACAGATACGCAGTATTTT. Protein sequence: CASSQDFLGTGWTDTQYF.